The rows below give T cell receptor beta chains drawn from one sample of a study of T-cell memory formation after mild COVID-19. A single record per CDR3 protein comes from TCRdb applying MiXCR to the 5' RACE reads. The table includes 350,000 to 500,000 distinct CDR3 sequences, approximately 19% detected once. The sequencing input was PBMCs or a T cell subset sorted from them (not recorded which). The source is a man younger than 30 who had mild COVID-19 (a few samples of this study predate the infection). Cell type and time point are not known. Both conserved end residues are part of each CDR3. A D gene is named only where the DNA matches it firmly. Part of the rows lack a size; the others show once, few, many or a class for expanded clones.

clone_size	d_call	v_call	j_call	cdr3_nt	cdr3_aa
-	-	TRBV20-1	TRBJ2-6	TGCAGTGCCGCCCGTGGGCCAGGGGCCAACGTCCTGACTTTC	CSAARGPGANVLTF
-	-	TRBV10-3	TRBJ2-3	TGTGCCATCAGTGGTTGGAGCGTAAGCACAGATACGCAGTATTTT	CAISGWSVSTDTQYF
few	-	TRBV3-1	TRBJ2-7	TGTGCCAGCAGCCAAGCTGGATTGGGCGAGATCTCCTACGAGCAGTACTTC	CASSQAGLGEISYEQYF
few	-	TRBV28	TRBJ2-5	TGTGCCAGCAGTCCACCGGGAGCTCGGGAGACCCAGTACTTC	CASSPPGARETQYF
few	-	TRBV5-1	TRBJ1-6	TGCGCCAGCAGCTTGGGCCAGACCGGAGGTTCACCCCTCCACTTT	CASSLGQTGGSPLHF
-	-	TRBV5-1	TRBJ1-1	TGCGCCAGCAGCGCCCAAGGTGGGGGGAACACTGAAGCTTTCTTT	CASSAQGGGNTEAFF
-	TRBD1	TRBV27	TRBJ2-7	TGTGCCAGCAGTTTATCCTTAGGACAGGGTGCCTACGAGCAGTACTTC	CASSLSLGQGAYEQYF
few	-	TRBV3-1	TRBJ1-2	TGTGCCAGCAGCCTATTAGGACCGGGCGGGGGCTACACCTTC	CASSLLGPGGGYTF
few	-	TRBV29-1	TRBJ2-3	TGCAGCGTTGAAGATCCCGGACAATCCACAGATACGCAGTATTTT	CSVEDPGQSTDTQYF
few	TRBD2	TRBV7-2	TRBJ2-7	TGTGCCAGCAGCTTCGCCGGACTAGCGGGGGGGCTAGACGAGCAGTACTTC	CASSFAGLAGGLDEQYF
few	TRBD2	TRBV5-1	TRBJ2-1	TGCGCCAGCAGCACCGCCGGGACTAGCGGGGGGGCGGGCGCCAACTACAATGAGCAGTTCTTC	CASSTAGTSGGAGANYNEQFF
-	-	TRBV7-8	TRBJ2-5	TGTGCCAGCAGCTTAGCACGAGGGGGAATACGAGAGACCCAGTACTTC	CASSLARGGIRETQYF
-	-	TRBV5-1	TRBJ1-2	TGCGCCAGCAGCTTGGATTCCGTGACTGAAGGCTACACCTTC	CASSLDSVTEGYTF
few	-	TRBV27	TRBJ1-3	TGTGCCAGCAGTTTAGACGGTACTGGAGGAAACACCATATATTTT	CASSLDGTGGNTIYF
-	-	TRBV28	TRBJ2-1	TGTGCCACCACTAGCTCCTACAATGAGCAGTTCTTC	CATTSSYNEQFF
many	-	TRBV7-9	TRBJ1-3	TGTGCCAGCAGCCATCGGATCTCTGGAAACACCATATATTTT	CASSHRISGNTIYF
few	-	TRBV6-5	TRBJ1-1	TGTGCCAGCAGTTTGAGGGGGTGGACTGTAGCTTTCTTT	CASSLRGWTVAFF
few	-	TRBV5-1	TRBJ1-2	TGCGCCAGCAGCCAGACAGACTCTAACTATGGCTACACCTTC	CASSQTDSNYGYTF
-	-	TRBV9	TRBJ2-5	TGTGCCAGCAGCGCTGGGGGCAGGGTAGGAGAAGAGACCCAGTACTTC	CASSAGGRVGEETQYF
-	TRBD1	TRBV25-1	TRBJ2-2	TGTGCCAGCAGTTGGGACAGGTCGCACACCGGGGAGCTGTTTTTT	CASSWDRSHTGELFF
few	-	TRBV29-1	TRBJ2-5	TGCAGCGTTGAAGTGGCCGGGGTTGAGACCCAGTACTTC	CSVEVAGVETQYF
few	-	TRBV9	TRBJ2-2	TGTGCCAGCAGCTCCACTTCTAGCCCAACTGGGGCGGAGCTGTTTTTT	CASSSTSSPTGAELFF
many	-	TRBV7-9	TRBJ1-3	TGTGCCAGCAGCCTCGGGGCCATCTCTGGAAACACCATATATTTT	CASSLGAISGNTIYF
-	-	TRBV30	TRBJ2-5	TGTGCCGGCAGCCCCGGGATCGCCGGAGAGACCCAGTACTTC	CAGSPGIAGETQYF
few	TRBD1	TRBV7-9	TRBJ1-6	TGTGCCAGCAGCTTAGGGGACAGGTCCGGGTATTCACCCCTCCACTTT	CASSLGDRSGYSPLHF
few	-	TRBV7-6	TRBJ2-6	TGTGCCAGCAGCTCTGGTCTGTCGGCTGGGGCAGGGAGATTCTCTGGGGCCAACGTCCTGACTTTC	CASSSGLSAGAGRFSGANVLTF
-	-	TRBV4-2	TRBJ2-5	TGTGCCAGCAGCCAAGAATTAGGGTTACCTAAGGAGACCCAGTACTTC	CASSQELGLPKETQYF
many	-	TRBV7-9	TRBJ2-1	TGTGCCAGCAGCTTGGGAGAGCAGTTCTTC	CASSLGEQFF
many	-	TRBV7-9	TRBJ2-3	TGTGCCAGCAGCTTAGCCACCCACACAGATACGCAGTATTTT	CASSLATHTDTQYF
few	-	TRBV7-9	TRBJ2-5	TGTGCCAGCAGGCTGGGTCGGGAGACCCAGTACTTC	CASRLGRETQYF
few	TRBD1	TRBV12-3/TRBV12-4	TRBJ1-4	TGTGCCAGCAGTCCAAGACAGGGTGGTGAAAAACTGTTTTTT	CASSPRQGGEKLFF
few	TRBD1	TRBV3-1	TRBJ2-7	TGTGCCAGCAGTTCAGGGGGTAGGTACGAGCAGTACTTC	CASSSGGRYEQYF
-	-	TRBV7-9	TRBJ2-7	TGTGCCAGCAGCTTTTTTGGTCAGACATCCTACGAGCAGTACTTC	CASSFFGQTSYEQYF
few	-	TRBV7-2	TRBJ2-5	TGTGCCAGCAGCTTAAGGGAGATTGAGACCCAGTACTTC	CASSLREIETQYF
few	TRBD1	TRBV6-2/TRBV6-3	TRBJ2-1	TGTGCCAGCAGTTACTCCCCGACAGGGGGCAATGAGCAGTTCTTC	CASSYSPTGGNEQFF
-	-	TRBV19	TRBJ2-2	TGTGCCAGTGGGGGGCCGGGCACCGGGGAGCTGTTTTTT	CASGGPGTGELFF
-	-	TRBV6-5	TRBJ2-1	TGTGCCAGCAGTTACGGTCCTTCCTACAATGAGCAGTTCTTC	CASSYGPSYNEQFF
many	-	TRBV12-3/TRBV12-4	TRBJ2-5	TGTGCCAGCAGCCCCCCCGGGGCGCAAGAGACCCAGTACTTC	CASSPPGAQETQYF
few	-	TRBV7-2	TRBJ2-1	TGTGCCAGCAGCTTAGCGGTGACCTGGCGCAATGAGCAGTTCTTC	CASSLAVTWRNEQFF